This note documents a single T cell receptor beta chain sequence. Its antigen is not identified. The study ran its PCR with 60 Vbeta and 13 Jbeta primers. Using immunoSEQ multiplex PCR, the repertoire was profiled, and TCRdb retains in-frame clones only, with some absent. The sample has roughly 150,000 clones, roughly 67% seen once; the top ten hold 5% to 5.5%. These data are taken from a study of cytomegalovirus exposure and HLA in healthy donors. General study results and limits: Trimming of TCR beta V- and J-genes showed a link, identified in a later analysis, to a missense DCLRE1C variant. Presence/absence analyses supposed approximately even sequencing depth among donors. The study reported that TCR beta sequences accurately predicted HLA-A and HLA-B alleles in most subjects.

The CDR3 covers 17 residues. The germline V and J ends were trimmed by 2 bases and 2 bases, with 13 bases remaining between them. Germline V gene lookup returns CDR1 MNHEY and CDR2 SMNVEV (reference sequence). Sequenced sample: PBMCs. V and J are TRBV27 and TRBJ2-6; D is perhaps TRBD1 (5 bases). The receptor was isolated from a woman aged 18-29 years in good health and CMV-seropositive. The CDR3 sequence: CASSLVSTGPGANVLTF. The CDR3 DNA reads as TGTGCCAGCAGTTTAGTTTCCACAGGACCTGGGGCCAACGTCCTGACTTTC.